The 23 T cell receptor beta chains below were found in one sample sequenced in a study of T cell clonality in common variable immunodeficiency. TCRdb's copy holds only in-frame clones and misses some; the assay was immunoSEQ multiplex PCR. The sample shows 35,000 to 45,000 clones, no singletons; the ten largest hold approximately 3.6%. The source material was peripheral blood mononuclear cells. These receptors originate from a person aged 18-70 years in good health.

This clone was seen repeatedly, ten times or more. The missing CDR3 end, 3 residues past where the read stops, is filled in from the germline J gene. The rearrangement uses TRBV24-1 and TRBJ2-1; TRBD2 matches at 7 bases. This CDR3 comprises 13 residues. V lost 4 bases, J lost 6 bases, and 2 bases stayed unmatched. Germline-derived CDR1 and CDR2 are KGHDR and SFDVKD. CDR3 amino acids: CATSERTSNEQFF. The covered CDR3 bases are TGTGCCACCAGTGAACGGACTAGCAATGAG.

The table lists this clone with many counts. The read ends 3 residues shy of where the CDR3 ends; the end is completed using the germline J gene. The chain combines TRBV10-3 with TRBJ1-2; the D gene is possibly TRBD1 (5 bases). V was cut by 2 bases and J by 4 bases, with 14 bases left in between. Germline values: CDR1 ENHRY, CDR2 SYGVKD. This CDR3 region has 15 residues. CDR3 DNA (partial): TGTGCCATCAGTGAGCCGGCAGGGTCTGCCTATGGC. It encodes CAISEPAGSAYG. The whole CDR3 sequence reads CAISEPAGSAYGYTF.

In this sample, this clone turned up many times. The CDR3 is cut off 3 residues early in the read; its end comes from the germline J gene. The chain has TRBV29-1 and TRBJ1-2; 7 bases line up with TRBD1. Germline-derived CDR1 and CDR2 are SQVTM and ANQGSEA. Trimming at V came to 6 bases and at J to 2 bases, leaving 3 bases not matched to a gene. The CDR3 runs to 12 residues. The CDR3 spells CSVGGQNYGYTF. The sequenced CDR3 bases are TGCAGCGTGGGGGGACAGAACTATGGC.

This clone was recorded many times. CDR3 protein: CASSLDRPTGEQYF. CDR3 DNA (partial): TGTGCCAGCAGCCTCGACAGGCCAACGGGCGAG. The rearrangement joins TRBV2 to TRBJ2-7; D might be TRBD1 (6 bases). The CDR3 end is not reached by the read, which stops 3 residues before it; the germline J gene fills it in. V lost 6 bases and J 6 bases, leaving 18 bases between the germline ends. Germline CDR1 SNHLY, CDR2 FYNNEI. The CDR3 covers 14 residues.

The sample holds many counts of this clone. The CDR3 end falls 3 residues outside the read, so it is completed with the germline J gene. The gene calls are TRBV7-2 and TRBJ2-7; 8 bases line up with TRBD1. The trim removed 5 bases at V and 3 bases at J, leaving 9 bases unmatched. CDR3 length equals 15 residues. CDR1 and CDR2 (germline): SGHTA, FQGNSA. The CDR3 bases that were read are TGTGCCAGCAGCCCGGACAGGGCCCGATACTACGAG. Translation: CASSPDRARYYE. The CDR3 as a whole reads CASSPDRARYYEQYF.

Incomplete CDR3 DNA: TGCGCCAGCAGCCAGGCCTGGTCCTTTCAGGGGGACGCTGGGGCCAACGTC. Translation gives CASSQAWSFQGDAGANV. The full CDR3 protein reads CASSQAWSFQGDAGANVLTF. The V call is TRBV5-1, the J call TRBJ2-6, with TRBD1 identical over 7 bases. Read sequence stops 3 residues before the CDR3 end, and the germline J gene provides the missing end. Trimming removed 4 bases from V and 2 bases from J; junction bases left unmatched: 18. Germline CDR1 reads SGHRS; CDR2 reads YFSETQ. This CDR3 spans 20 amino acids. The full variable domain, in which reference TRBV5-1 and TRBJ2-6 provide the parts outside the CDR3, is KAGVTQTPRYLIKTRGQQVTLSCSPISGHRSVSWYQQTPGQGLQFLFEYFSETQRNKGNFPGRFSGRQFSNSRSEMNVSTLELGDSALYLCASSQAWSFQGDAGANVLTFGAGSRLTVL.

This clone was found many times. Read coverage stops 3 residues before the CDR3 terminus; the germline J gene supplies the remainder. The chain uses TRBV12-5 and TRBJ1-2, with TRBD1 identical over 8 bases. The CDR3 runs to 16 residues. Per the germline V gene, CDR1 is LGHNT and CDR2 is FRNRAP. The V gene end was trimmed by 3 bases and the J gene end by 6 bases; junction bases not matched to a gene: 12. The CDR3 spells CASGLGPGAGGDGYTF. Partial CDR3 DNA: TGTGCTAGTGGTTTAGGGCCGGGGGCAGGGGGCGATGGC.

With regard to this clone: The CDR3 extends 3 residues past the end of the read, so its final part is completed from the germline J gene. V and J are TRBV30 and TRBJ1-2; D possibly corresponds to TRBD1 (5 bases). This CDR3 comprises 15 residues. Deletions cut 3 bases from V and 0 bases from J, with 14 bases between. Germline CDR1 and CDR2: GTSNPN and SVGIG (reference sequence). Incomplete CDR3 DNA: TGTGCCTGGAGCAGACTCGACAGAGCTAACTATGGC. Its protein product is CAWSRLDRANYG. The entire CDR3 reads CAWSRLDRANYGYTF.

For this clone: The read terminates 3 residues before the CDR3 end, so the remaining end is supplied by the germline J gene. The chain employs TRBV7-9 and TRBJ1-2; 7 bases line up with TRBD1. Germline values: CDR1 SEHNR, CDR2 FQNEAQ (reference sequence). The CDR3 totals 14 residues. The CDR3 sequence: CASSLAGTDNDYTF. The sequenced part of the CDR3 DNA is TGTGCCAGCAGCTTAGCCGGGACAGACAATGAC.

This clone was recorded many times. From the germline J gene comes the end of the CDR3, since the read stops 3 residues before it. This chain joins TRBV7-9 and TRBJ2-7; 7 bases are shared with TRBD1. V lost 5 bases and J lost 4; bases outside the gene matches: 8. Germline V lookup: CDR1 SEHNR, CDR2 FQNEAQ (reference sequence). The CDR3 spans 14 residues. The CDR3 sequence: CASSAEGASYEQYF. The sequenced part of the CDR3 DNA is TGTGCCAGCAGCGCAGAGGGGGCGAGTTACGAG.

This clone was seen a few times. The same CDR3 also results from other DNA sequences found in this sample. The chain's CDR3 is CASSPRDRGTEAFF. Incomplete CDR3 DNA: TGTGCCAGCTCACCCCGGGACAGGGGCACGGAA. The chain combines TRBV18 with TRBJ1-1; 10 bases match TRBD1. The CDR3 goes on 3 residues after the read ends, and that part is filled in from the germline J gene. CDR1 is KGHSH and CDR2 is LQKENI in the germline V gene. The length of the CDR3 is 14 residues.

This clone was observed a handful of times. At one end, the junction sequence differs from germline, possibly due to a read error. The read halts 3 residues ahead of the CDR3 end, with the missing end drawn from the germline J gene. The chain is built from TRBV5-6 and TRBJ1-2; D call uncertain. The CDR3 is 14 residues long. The germline CDR1 and CDR2 sequences are SGHDT and YYEEEE. The CDR3 here is CASSFLRANYDYTF. The CDR3 DNA, read in part, is TGTGCCAGCAGCTTTCTAAGAGCTAACTATGAC.

Worth noting for this clone: Read sequence stops 3 residues before the CDR3 end, and the germline J gene provides the missing end. V is TRBV7-3 and J is TRBJ2-1; TRBD2 matches at 11 bases. Germline values: CDR1 SGHTA, CDR2 FQGTGA. The CDR3 sequence is 16 residues long. V lost 5 bases to trimming and J lost 8 bases; unmatched junction nucleotides: 11. The CDR3 sequence is CASSKGTSGLWDEQFF. The part of the CDR3 DNA that was read is TGTGCCAGCAGCAAAGGGACTAGCGGACTATGGGATGAG.

This clone came up a few times. The read falls 3 residues short of the CDR3 end, and the missing part is taken from the germline J gene. The genes are TRBV19 and TRBJ1-2, with D uncertain. Germline CDR1 and CDR2: LNHDA and SQIVND (reference sequence). The CDR3 extends over 14 amino acids. Here the CDR3 reads CASSLERETDTYTF. The DNA read from the CDR3 is TGTGCCAGTAGTTTGGAGCGGGAGACGGATACC.

This clone has a count of ten or more. Read sequence stops 3 residues before the CDR3 end, and the germline J gene provides the missing end. The gene calls are TRBV5-1 and TRBJ1-4, with D perhaps matching TRBD1 (6 bases). V gave up 3 bases and J gave up 6 bases, with 21 bases separating them. The length of the CDR3 is 17 residues. CDR1 is SGHRS, CDR2 YFSETQ, per germline. The CDR3 sequence is CASSYTGRGARDEKLFF. The CDR3 DNA, read in part, is TGCGCCAGCAGCTATACGGGACGGGGGGCGCGGGATGAAAAA.

There are many counts of this clone. The read falls 3 residues short of the CDR3 end, and the missing part is taken from the germline J gene. The V and J genes are TRBV5-1 and TRBJ1-1, with TRBD1 matching 8 bases. The length of the CDR3 is 14 residues. After removal of 4 bases from V and 4 bases from J, the junction contained 6 bases not matched to a gene. Germline-derived CDR1 and CDR2 are SGHRS and YFSETQ. CDR3 amino acids: CASSLNTGGTEAFF. The DNA read from the CDR3 is TGCGCCAGCAGCCTAAATACAGGGGGCACTGAA.

The table lists this clone with many counts. The CDR3 end falls 3 residues outside the read, so it is completed with the germline J gene. The chain employs TRBV20-1 and TRBJ1-2, with D uncertain. The V end lost 5 bases, the J end lost 4 bases, and 11 bases lay between the germline ends. Germline CDR1 is DFQATT and CDR2 is SNEGSKA (reference sequence). CDR3 length equals 12 residues. CDR3 protein: CSAYSGLYGYTF. The covered CDR3 bases are TGCAGTGCTTACAGCGGCCTCTATGGC.

This clone was observed many times. The sequenced fragment ends 3 residues before the CDR3 boundary, so the rest is inferred from the germline J gene. This rearrangement joins TRBV7-3 to TRBJ2-7; TRBD1 matches at 8 bases. V dropped 0 bases and J dropped 2; count of bases not matched to a gene: 18. This CDR3 contains 20 residues. Germline V lookup: CDR1 SGHTA, CDR2 FQGTGA. The CDR3 DNA, read in part, is TGTGCCAGCAGCTTAACACGACAGGGGTACTCGGTAGTGCTACCCTACGAG. This gives the protein CASSLTRQGYSVVLPYE. The CDR3 reads in full as CASSLTRQGYSVVLPYEQYF.

This clone showed up many times. The read terminates 3 residues before the CDR3 end, so the remaining end is supplied by the germline J gene. The sample holds other DNA sequences that translate to the same CDR3. This rearrangement joins TRBV6-1 to TRBJ1-2; perhaps TRBD1 as D (5 bases). The CDR3 is made up of 16 amino acids. Germline CDR1 is MNHNS and CDR2 is SASEGT. Trimming took 1 base from V and 4 from J, leaving 16 bases between them. The part of the CDR3 DNA that was read is TGTGCCAGCAGTGAAGTGGGGCGGGGAAACAGCTATGGC. Its translation is CASSEVGRGNSYG. The whole CDR3 sequence is CASSEVGRGNSYGYTF.

This clone has at least ten counts. Partial CDR3 DNA: TGCAGCGCAGCCCTACAGGGGCGTCCTTACGAG. Translation: CSAALQGRPYE. The whole CDR3 sequence is CSAALQGRPYEQYF. The genes are TRBV29-1 and TRBJ2-7; TRBD1 matches at 7 bases. With the read ending 3 residues before the CDR3 end, the germline J gene is used to fill in that end. CDR1 and CDR2 (germline): SQVTM, ANQGSEA. V shed 7 bases and J 4 bases; nucleotides not matched to a gene: 13. This CDR3 contains 14 residues.

This clone was found many times. The read gets to within 3 residues of the CDR3 end, and the germline J gene fills in the rest. The V gene is TRBV20-1, the J gene TRBJ2-1; TRBD2 agrees at 8 bases. CDR3 length equals 15 residues. Germline CDR1 is DFQATT and CDR2 is SNEGSKA (reference sequence). The ends lost 0 bases at V and 4 bases at J; junction bases unmatched: 5. The CDR3 DNA, read in part, is TGCAGTGCTAGAGATGCCCAGCGGGGGTACAATGAG. Its translation: CSARDAQRGYNE. The whole CDR3 reads CSARDAQRGYNEQFF.

This clone was detected many times. Sequencing ends 3 residues short of the CDR3 end; the germline J gene provides the rest. V gene TRBV5-1 combines with J gene TRBJ1-6; TRBD1 is a possible D gene (5 bases). Trimming took 0 bases from V and 3 from J, leaving 13 bases between them. The germline CDR1 and CDR2 sequences are SGHRS and YFSETQ. This CDR3 spans 17 amino acids. CDR3 region: CASSLDPGGGYNSPLHF. Partial CDR3 DNA: TGCGCCAGCAGCTTGGATCCGGGGGGTGGCTATAATTCACCC.

As concerns this clone: The CDR3 end falls 3 residues outside the read, so it is completed with the germline J gene. The chain carries TRBV5-1 and TRBJ2-2; 7 nucleotides line up with TRBD1. Germline V gene data show CDR1 as SGHRS and CDR2 as YFSETQ. The CDR3 length is 15 residues. The CDR3 loop is CASSSRQGLNEKLFF. Partial CDR3 DNA: TGCGCCAGCAGCTCGAGACAGGGTCTGAATGAAAAG.